The clone carrying this TCR beta chain was counted at least ten times. The data were obtained in a study of T-cell reconstitution after alpha-beta-depleted transplantation in children. Germline CDR1 SGHRS, CDR2 YFSETQ. The CDR3 consists of 15 residues. Losses at the gene ends were 4 bases for V and 4 bases for J; bases not matched to a gene: 10. Researchers prepared the TCRbeta library using unique molecular identifiers, the study reports. MiXCR, applied by TCRdb to the PCR reads, yields one record per CDR3 protein. The repertoire has tens of thousands of distinct CDR3 sequences, approximately 6.1% of them found once; the top ten carry 30%.

Sequencing was performed on PBMCs, mostly from graft donor cells, taken 60 days after TCRalphabeta/CD19-depleted stem cell transplant. The chain carries TRBV5-1 and TRBJ1-1; 7 bases map to TRBD1. The clonotype originates from a female patient aged 2 to 10 who had a stem cell transplant for aplastic anemia, so the T cells may come from the graft donor. The CDR3 is CASSPRQGEGTEAFF. The CDR3 nucleotides read TGCGCCAGCAGCCCCCGACAGGGAGAAGGCACTGAAGCTTTCTTT.